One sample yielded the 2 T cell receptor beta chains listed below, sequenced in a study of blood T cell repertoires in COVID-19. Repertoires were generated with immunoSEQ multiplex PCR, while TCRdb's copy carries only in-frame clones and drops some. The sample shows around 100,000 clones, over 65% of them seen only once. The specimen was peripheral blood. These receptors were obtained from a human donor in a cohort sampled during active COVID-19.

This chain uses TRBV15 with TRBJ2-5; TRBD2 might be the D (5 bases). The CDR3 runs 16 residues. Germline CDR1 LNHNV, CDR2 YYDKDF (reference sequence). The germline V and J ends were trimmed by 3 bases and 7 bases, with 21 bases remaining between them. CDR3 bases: TGTGCCACCAGCAGTGCAACGATAGCGAGGTTGTCGACCCAGTACTTC. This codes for CATSSATIARLSTQYF.

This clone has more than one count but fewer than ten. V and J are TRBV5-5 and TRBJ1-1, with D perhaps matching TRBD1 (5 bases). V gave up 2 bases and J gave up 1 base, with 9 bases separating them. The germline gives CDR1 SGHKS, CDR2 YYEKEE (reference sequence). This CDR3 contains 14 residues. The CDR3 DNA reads TGTGCCAGCAGCTTCGGACAAACGAACACTGAAGCTTTCTTT. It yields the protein CASSFGQTNTEAFF.